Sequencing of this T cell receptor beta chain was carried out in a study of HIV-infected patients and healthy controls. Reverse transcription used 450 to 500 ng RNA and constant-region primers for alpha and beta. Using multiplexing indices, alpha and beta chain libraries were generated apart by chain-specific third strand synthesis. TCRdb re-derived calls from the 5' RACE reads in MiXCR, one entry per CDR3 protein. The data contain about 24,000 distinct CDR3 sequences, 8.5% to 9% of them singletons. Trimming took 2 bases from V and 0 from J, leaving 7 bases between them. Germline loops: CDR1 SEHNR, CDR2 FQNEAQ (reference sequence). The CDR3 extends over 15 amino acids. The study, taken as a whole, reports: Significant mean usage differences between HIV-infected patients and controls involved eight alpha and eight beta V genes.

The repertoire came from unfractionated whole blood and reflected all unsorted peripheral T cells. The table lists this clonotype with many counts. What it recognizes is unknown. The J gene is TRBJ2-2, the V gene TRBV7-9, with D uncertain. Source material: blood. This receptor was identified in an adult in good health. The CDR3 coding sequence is TGTGCCAGCAGCTTACACTCGGCGAACACCGGGGAGCTGTTTTTT. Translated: CASSLHSANTGELFF.